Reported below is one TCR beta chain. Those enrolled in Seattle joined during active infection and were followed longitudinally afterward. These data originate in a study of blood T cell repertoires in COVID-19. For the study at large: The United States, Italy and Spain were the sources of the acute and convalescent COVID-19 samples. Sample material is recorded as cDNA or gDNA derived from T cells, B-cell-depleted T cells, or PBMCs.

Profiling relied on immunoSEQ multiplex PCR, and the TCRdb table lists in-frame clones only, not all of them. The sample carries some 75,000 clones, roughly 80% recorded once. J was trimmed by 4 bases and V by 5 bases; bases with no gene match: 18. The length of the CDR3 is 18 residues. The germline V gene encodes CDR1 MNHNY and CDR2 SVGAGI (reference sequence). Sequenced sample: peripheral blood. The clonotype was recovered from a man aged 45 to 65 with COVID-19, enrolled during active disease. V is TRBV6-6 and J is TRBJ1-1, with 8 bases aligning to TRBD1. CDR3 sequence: CASSPWAGRTQGATEAFF. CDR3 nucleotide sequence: TGTGCCAGCAGTCCCTGGGCAGGTAGGACGCAGGGGGCCACTGAAGCTTTCTTT.